This TCR beta chain was sequenced in a study of T cell repertoires and HLA-DP antigens. Study information: Transduced HeLa cells presented HLA-DP to CD4+ T cells.

Profiling relied on immunoSEQ multiplex PCR, and the TCRdb table lists in-frame clones only, not all of them. The sample has fewer than 75,000 clones; about 82% are singletons. As to this clone: What it binds is unknown.

Points from the study as a whole: No separate analysis of naive versus memory CD4+ cells was done.

Trimming took 4 bases from V and 0 from J, leaving 9 bases between them. Germline assignment: CDR1 SGHTA and CDR2 FQGNSA. The CDR3 totals 14 residues. This chain uses TRBV7-2 with TRBJ2-5, with TRBD1 as a possible D gene (6 bases). Sample: CD4+ T cells from PBMCs. This TCR was sampled from a man aged 55 to 69 in good health and CMV-seronegative. CDR3 in DNA: TGTGCCAGCAGCTCCCGACAGGACCAAGAGACCCAGTACTTC. It is translated as CASSSRQDQETQYF.